Listed below are T cell receptor beta chains from one sample, sequenced in a study of T cells in Graves' hyperthyroidism and ophthalmopathy. TCRdb re-derived calls from the multiplex PCR reads in MiXCR, one entry per CDR3 protein. The sample includes some 490,000 distinct CDR3 sequences, around a fifth seen only once; the top ten take around 47%. Sequences were obtained from blood. These receptors were taken from a woman in her sixties or seventies with Graves' ophthalmopathy. The CDR3 runs from the conserved cysteine through the conserved F or W. Each record gives: clone size, V gene, D gene, J gene, CDR3 DNA, CDR3 protein. The D gene is left open where the match is weak. A clone size is listed for some rows: how often the clone was seen (once, few, many), or a class if it is expanded.

clone_size: NA
v_call: TRBV5-1
d_call: TRBD1
j_call: TRBJ2-1
cdr3_nt: TGCGCCAGCAGCTACCGAACAGGGGGCATCGACAATGAGCAGTTCTTC
cdr3_aa: CASSYRTGGIDNEQFF

clone_size: NA
v_call: TRBV2
d_call: NA
j_call: TRBJ2-7
cdr3_nt: TGTGCCAGCAGTGTCGACAGGAGCCCCTACGAGCAGTACTTC
cdr3_aa: CASSVDRSPYEQYF

clone_size: NA
v_call: TRBV7-2
d_call: NA
j_call: TRBJ2-7
cdr3_nt: TGTGCCAGCAGCTTAATGGGGTCTAGAGTCACGATCTCCTACGAGCAGTACTTC
cdr3_aa: CASSLMGSRVTISYEQYF

clone_size: NA
v_call: TRBV6-1
d_call: NA
j_call: TRBJ2-1
cdr3_nt: TGTGCCAGCAGATTAGACAGTCTCTCCTACAATGAGCAGTTCTTC
cdr3_aa: CASRLDSLSYNEQFF

clone_size: few
v_call: TRBV10-2
d_call: NA
j_call: TRBJ2-2
cdr3_nt: TGCGCCAGCAGTGAATGGGGGGTGCTGAACACCGGGGAGCTGTTTTTT
cdr3_aa: CASSEWGVLNTGELFF

clone_size: many
v_call: TRBV30
d_call: NA
j_call: TRBJ2-1
cdr3_nt: TGTGCCTTCCGCACTGGGCGGAATGAGCAGTTCTTC
cdr3_aa: CAFRTGRNEQFF

clone_size: NA
v_call: TRBV5-4
d_call: NA
j_call: TRBJ2-5
cdr3_nt: TGTGCCAGCAGCAAGGAACGGGAGACCCAGTACTTC
cdr3_aa: CASSKERETQYF

clone_size: many
v_call: TRBV6-5
d_call: NA
j_call: TRBJ2-7
cdr3_nt: TGTGCCAGCAGTTACTCCTTTCAGGGGTCTTACGAGCAGTACTTC
cdr3_aa: CASSYSFQGSYEQYF

clone_size: NA
v_call: TRBV6-2/TRBV6-3
d_call: NA
j_call: TRBJ2-5
cdr3_nt: TGTGCCAGCAGTTACAAGGGTCAAGAGACCCAGTACTTC
cdr3_aa: CASSYKGQETQYF

clone_size: few
v_call: TRBV19
d_call: TRBD1
j_call: TRBJ2-7
cdr3_nt: TGTGCCAGTAGTATAGCCGGGACAGGGCTGTACGAGCAGTACTTC
cdr3_aa: CASSIAGTGLYEQYF

clone_size: once
v_call: TRBV9
d_call: NA
j_call: TRBJ1-3
cdr3_nt: TGTGCCAGCAGCCAAGGAGGGGGAGCTGGAAACACCATATATTTT
cdr3_aa: CASSQGGGAGNTIYF

clone_size: many
v_call: TRBV12-3/TRBV12-4
d_call: TRBD1
j_call: TRBJ2-1
cdr3_nt: TGTGCCAGCAGCCCTGGTGGGACAGCCTACAATGAGCAGTTCTTC
cdr3_aa: CASSPGGTAYNEQFF

clone_size: NA
v_call: TRBV10-3
d_call: NA
j_call: TRBJ1-4
cdr3_nt: TGTGCCATCAGTGAGGCACATCGCGAAAAACTGTTTTTT
cdr3_aa: CAISEAHREKLFF

clone_size: NA
v_call: TRBV7-9
d_call: NA
j_call: TRBJ2-1
cdr3_nt: TGTGCCAGCAGCCCCAGGGTAAATCGCAATGAGCAGTTCTTC
cdr3_aa: CASSPRVNRNEQFF

clone_size: few
v_call: TRBV3-1
d_call: TRBD2
j_call: TRBJ2-1
cdr3_nt: TGTGCCAGCAGCGGCGGGACTACCTCGAGCTCCTACAATGAGCAGTTCTTC
cdr3_aa: CASSGGTTSSSYNEQFF

clone_size: few
v_call: TRBV24-1
d_call: NA
j_call: TRBJ2-7
cdr3_nt: TGTGCCACTACCGAAGGTCTAGGAATCGGGGCCTACGAGCAGTACTTC
cdr3_aa: CATTEGLGIGAYEQYF

clone_size: few
v_call: TRBV15
d_call: TRBD2
j_call: TRBJ2-1
cdr3_nt: TGTGCCACCAAGACTAGCGGGAGGAACAATGAGCAGTTCTTC
cdr3_aa: CATKTSGRNNEQFF

clone_size: many
v_call: TRBV27
d_call: TRBD1
j_call: TRBJ1-1
cdr3_nt: TGTGCCAGCAGTTTAAATCCCACAGGGGGATGGAACACTGAAGCTTTCTTT
cdr3_aa: CASSLNPTGGWNTEAFF

clone_size: few
v_call: TRBV19
d_call: NA
j_call: TRBJ1-1
cdr3_nt: TGTGCCAGTAGTATCCTCCGGCAGGCAGCTTTCTTT
cdr3_aa: CASSILRQAAFF

clone_size: NA
v_call: TRBV18
d_call: NA
j_call: TRBJ1-5
cdr3_nt: TGTGCCAGCTCACGCCTGGGGGCGGCTCAGCCCCAGCATTTT
cdr3_aa: CASSRLGAAQPQHF

clone_size: NA
v_call: TRBV29-1
d_call: TRBD2
j_call: TRBJ2-5
cdr3_nt: TGCAGCGTTGAATCTTTCGACGGGAGGGCCAGGAAGACCCAGTACTTC
cdr3_aa: CSVESFDGRARKTQYF

clone_size: NA
v_call: TRBV20-1
d_call: NA
j_call: TRBJ1-2
cdr3_nt: TGCAGTGCTCCCACCCAGGGGACTGGCTATGGCTACACCTTC
cdr3_aa: CSAPTQGTGYGYTF

clone_size: few
v_call: TRBV7-9
d_call: TRBD1
j_call: TRBJ2-7
cdr3_nt: TGTGCCAGCAGCTTAGAGGGGCAGGGGGCCAGCGAGCAGTACTTC
cdr3_aa: CASSLEGQGASEQYF

clone_size: many
v_call: TRBV3-1
d_call: NA
j_call: TRBJ2-7
cdr3_nt: TGTGCCAGCAGCCCCGACAGTAGAAACGAGCAGTACTTC
cdr3_aa: CASSPDSRNEQYF